This T cell receptor beta chain was retrieved from a study of CD8 T cells in Susac syndrome. Study context: There were Susac syndrome patients who were therapy-naive at blood draw, others on corticosteroids, and others on intravenous immunoglobulin alone.

As to this clonotype: Its antigen is currently unknown.

Study results and limitations: CD8+ clones in Susac expanded most in TEMRA cells and active patients.

Looked up from germline, CDR1 is SQVTM and CDR2 is ANQGSEA. The CDR3 is made up of 16 amino acids. V was pared by 7 bases and J by 3 bases, with 17 bases of the junction left unmatched. Reverse transcription of about 0.45 to 1 ug RNA was performed with random hexamers. TCRdb redid the calling of the immunoSEQ multiplex PCR reads with MiXCR, one entry per CDR3 protein. The sample consists of under 85,000 distinct CDR3 sequences, over 85% of them appearing once. The specimen sequenced was CD8+ T cells from PBMCs. The rearrangement links TRBV29-1 to TRBJ1-1; 7 bases map to TRBD1. The clonotype comes from a human donor with Susac syndrome. DNA of the CDR3: TGCAGCGCGGGGGGGGCCCCCGACAGGGACGACACTGAAGCTTTCTTT. It yields the protein CSAGGAPDRDDTEAFF.